One T cell receptor (beta chain) is described in this entry. The data were obtained in a study of blood T cell repertoires in COVID-19. Study summary: Samples came from the United States, Italy and Spain, spanning acute and convalescent COVID-19. Nucleic acid was either cDNA or gDNA, and it came from T cells, B-cell-depleted T cells, or PBMCs.

Recruited during active infection, patients (from Seattle) were subsequently followed longitudinally. Per the original methods: Nucleated cell counts were estimated from reference gene primer amplification. Measured with immunoSEQ multiplex PCR; TCRdb has only the in-frame clones, and not every one. V and J calls and clone size come straight from that table; D and trimming were deduced from the DNA. In the table there are approximately 200,000 clones, approximately 81% of which are singletons. Trimming removed 9 bases from V and 6 bases from J; junction bases left unmatched: 10. Germline loops: CDR1 MRHNA, CDR2 SNTAGT. This CDR3 has 13 residues.

The sequencing input was peripheral blood. The receptor was derived from a woman older than 75 with COVID-19, enrolled during active disease. This rearrangement joins TRBV6-4 to TRBJ1-1, with 7 nucleotides matching TRBD1. Written as DNA, the CDR3 is TGTGCCAGGAAACCCGACAGGGACGCTGAAGCTTTCTTT. Residues: CARKPDRDAEAFF.